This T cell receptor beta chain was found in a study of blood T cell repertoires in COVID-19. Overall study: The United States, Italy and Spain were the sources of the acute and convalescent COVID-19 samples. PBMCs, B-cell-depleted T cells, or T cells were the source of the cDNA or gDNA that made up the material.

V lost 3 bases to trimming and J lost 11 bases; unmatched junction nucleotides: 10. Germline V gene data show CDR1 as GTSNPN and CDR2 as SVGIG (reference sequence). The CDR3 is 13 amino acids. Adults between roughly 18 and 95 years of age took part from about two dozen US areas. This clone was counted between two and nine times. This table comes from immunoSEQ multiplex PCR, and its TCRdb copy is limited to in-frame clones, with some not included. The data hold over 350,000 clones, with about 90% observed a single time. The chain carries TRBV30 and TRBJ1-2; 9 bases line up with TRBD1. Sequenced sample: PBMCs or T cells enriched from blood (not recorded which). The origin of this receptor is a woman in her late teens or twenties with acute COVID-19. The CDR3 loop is CAWSLGQGKGYTF. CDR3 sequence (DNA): TGTGCCTGGAGCCTCGGACAGGGGAAGGGGTACACCTTC.